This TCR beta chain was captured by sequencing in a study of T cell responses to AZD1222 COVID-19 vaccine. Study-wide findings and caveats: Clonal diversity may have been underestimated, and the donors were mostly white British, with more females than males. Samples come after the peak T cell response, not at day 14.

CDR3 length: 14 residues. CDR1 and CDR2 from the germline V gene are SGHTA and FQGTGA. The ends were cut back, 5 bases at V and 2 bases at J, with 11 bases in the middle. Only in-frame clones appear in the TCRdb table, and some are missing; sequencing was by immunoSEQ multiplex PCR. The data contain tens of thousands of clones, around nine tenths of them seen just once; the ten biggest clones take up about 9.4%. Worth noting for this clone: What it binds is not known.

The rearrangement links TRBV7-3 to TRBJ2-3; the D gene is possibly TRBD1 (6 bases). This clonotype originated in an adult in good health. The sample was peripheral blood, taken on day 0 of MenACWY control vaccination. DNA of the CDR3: TGTGCCAGCAGCAGGGACAAAATCACAGATACGCAGTATTTT. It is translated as CASSRDKITDTQYF.